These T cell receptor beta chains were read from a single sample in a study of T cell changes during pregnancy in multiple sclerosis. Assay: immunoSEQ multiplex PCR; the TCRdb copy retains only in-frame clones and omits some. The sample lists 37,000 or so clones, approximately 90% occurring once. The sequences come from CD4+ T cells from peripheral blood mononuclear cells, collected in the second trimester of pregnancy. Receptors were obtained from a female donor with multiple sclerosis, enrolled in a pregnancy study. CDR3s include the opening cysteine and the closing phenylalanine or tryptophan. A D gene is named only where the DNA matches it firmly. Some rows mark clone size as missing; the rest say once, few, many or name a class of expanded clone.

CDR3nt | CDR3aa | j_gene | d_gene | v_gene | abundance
TGCAGCGTTGTGGGCATCCTTGCAACTGGTGGCTACACCTTC | CSVVGILATGGYTF | TRBJ1-2 | - | TRBV29-1 | -
TGTGCCAGCAGCACGACAGGCGCCCCTGAAGCTTTCTTT | CASSTTGAPEAFF | TRBJ1-1 | - | TRBV7-9 | -
TGTGCCAGCAGTGAAGGAATAATAGGGGAGGGAGAAAAACTGTTTTTT | CASSEGIIGEGEKLFF | TRBJ1-4 | - | TRBV6-1 | -
TGTGCCAGCAGCTCACCTCGGGACTGGAGTTCCTATGGCTACACCTTC | CASSSPRDWSSYGYTF | TRBJ1-2 | - | TRBV11-2 | -
TGTGCCAGCAGTGCACCGTCGGGCGGGGGCGCTGGGTATGGCTACACCTTC | CASSAPSGGGAGYGYTF | TRBJ1-2 | - | TRBV25-1 | -
TGTGCCAGCAGCCCGACTAGCGGGGGGGCCGGAGATACGCAGTATTTT | CASSPTSGGAGDTQYF | TRBJ2-3 | TRBD2 | TRBV7-2 | -
TGCGCCAGCAGCCCCCAGACAGGGGACACTGAAGCTTTCTTT | CASSPQTGDTEAFF | TRBJ1-1 | TRBD1 | TRBV5-1 | once
TGTGCCAGCAGCTTAGAAGGACTAGCGGGGGCGGGGTCCTACAATGAGCAGTTCTTC | CASSLEGLAGAGSYNEQFF | TRBJ2-1 | TRBD2 | TRBV13 | -
TGTGCCAGCAGCGCAACTAGCGGGAGCTACAATGAGCAGTTCTTC | CASSATSGSYNEQFF | TRBJ2-1 | TRBD2 | TRBV2 | -
TGTGCTAGTGGACTCCAGGGGGCGGGTGGCTACACCTTC | CASGLQGAGGYTF | TRBJ1-2 | TRBD1 | TRBV12-5 | -
TGTGCCAGTAGCCATCATAACACCGGGGAGCTGTTTTTT | CASSHHNTGELFF | TRBJ2-2 | - | TRBV19 | -
TGTGCCAGCACCTCAAGGGGACAGCCCCAGCATTTT | CASTSRGQPQHF | TRBJ1-5 | - | TRBV28 | -
TGTGCCAGCAGTGACTCGGCAGGGAACACCGGGGAGCTGTTTTTT | CASSDSAGNTGELFF | TRBJ2-2 | - | TRBV6-4 | -
TGTGCTAGTGGCTCTATAGGACAGGGGGGCTACACCTTC | CASGSIGQGGYTF | TRBJ1-2 | TRBD1 | TRBV12-5 | -
TGTGCCAGCATCCGGACTAGCGGTGGGTGGGATGAGCAGTTCTTC | CASIRTSGGWDEQFF | TRBJ2-1 | TRBD2 | TRBV6-1 | -
TGTGCCAGCAGCCGGACGGGACTCAATGAAAAACTGTTTTTT | CASSRTGLNEKLFF | TRBJ1-4 | - | TRBV7-2 | once
TGCGCCAGCAGCTTAGGGAACAGGGAAGGCAATGAGCAGTTCTTC | CASSLGNREGNEQFF | TRBJ2-1 | - | TRBV5-1 | -
TGCGCCAGCAGTGCGGAAGGACACCGAAGCTCCTATAATTCACCCCTCCACTTT | CASSAEGHRSSYNSPLHF | TRBJ1-6 | - | TRBV10-1 | few
TGTGCCAGCAGCTCGTCCGGGCTAGCGGGAGCCTACAATGAGCAGTTCTTC | CASSSSGLAGAYNEQFF | TRBJ2-1 | TRBD2 | TRBV5-6 | -
TGTGCCAGCAGCTCGGGATTAGGTGGGAGGGACCAAGAGACCCAGTACTTC | CASSSGLGGRDQETQYF | TRBJ2-5 | TRBD2 | TRBV7-9 | -
TGTGCCAGCAGTCCATTACCAAGCACGGGGCTGTTTTTT | CASSPLPSTGLFF | TRBJ1-4 | - | TRBV27 | -
TGTGCCAGTACTGACAGGGGGCTGGGGCAGCCCCAGCATTTT | CASTDRGLGQPQHF | TRBJ1-5 | TRBD1 | TRBV19 | -
TGTGCCAGCAGCGTCGACCCTAGCTCCTACGAGCAGTACTTC | CASSVDPSSYEQYF | TRBJ2-7 | - | TRBV9 | once
TGTGCCAGCAGCCCCGGGATCCCGAAAGAGACCCAGTACTTC | CASSPGIPKETQYF | TRBJ2-5 | - | TRBV7-2 | -
TGTGCCAGCAGCTTTGGGACAGACGGGGCTGAAGCTTTCTTT | CASSFGTDGAEAFF | TRBJ1-1 | TRBD1 | TRBV7-3 | -